The 9 T cell receptor beta chains below all came from one sample that was sequenced in a study of OX40 agonist ivuxolimab in advanced cancers. The method was immunoSEQ multiplex PCR; TCRdb's version includes in-frame clones alone and lacks a portion of them. The sample contains roughly 30,000 clones, around 88% of which appear only once. This specimen consisted of CD4+ or CD8+ T cells sorted from blood, obtained in a trial of the OX40 agonist ivuxolimab. These receptor sequences come from an adult with an advanced solid tumor such as melanoma, head and neck, liver or kidney cancer.

The chain combines TRBV7-6 with TRBJ2-1, with 9 bases that match TRBD1. This CDR3 is built from 13 residues. J was trimmed by 7 bases and V by 5 bases; bases with no gene match: 3. Looked up from germline, CDR1 is SGHVS and CDR2 is FNYEAQ. DNA for the CDR3: TGTGCCAGCAGCGGACAGGGGAGTAATGAGCAGTTCTTC. It codes for CASSGQGSNEQFF.

J is TRBJ1-6 and V is TRBV7-6, with D tentatively TRBD1 (5 bases). With 2 bases removed from V and 10 bases from J, the gap between germline ends came to 18 bases. The V gene's germline CDR1 is SGHVS and CDR2 FNYEAQ. The CDR3 is 16 residues long. CDR3 protein: CASSLWQGDVESPLHF. CDR3 nucleotides: TGTGCCAGCAGCTTATGGCAGGGCGATGTTGAGTCACCCCTCCACTTT.

This rearrangement joins TRBV5-4 to TRBJ2-7, with D unresolved. The CDR3 contains 13 residues. Trimming stripped 4 bases from V and 0 bases from J, with 8 bases between. The germline CDR1 and CDR2 sequences are SGHNT and YYREEE (reference sequence). CDR3 region: CASSRGDSYEQYF. The CDR3 DNA follows: TGTGCCAGCAGCCGTGGGGACTCCTACGAGCAGTACTTC.

The rearrangement uses TRBV7-8 and TRBJ2-5; the D is unclear. This CDR3 comprises 11 residues. The germline V gene encodes CDR1 SGHVS and CDR2 FQNEAQ. V was trimmed by 1 base and J by 5 bases, leaving 2 bases between them. The CDR3 loop reads CASSLDETQYF. Written as DNA, the CDR3 is TGTGCCAGCAGCTTAGATGAGACCCAGTACTTC. Full variable domain (rest looked up from reference TRBV7-8 and TRBJ2-5): GAGVSQSPRYKVAKRGQDVALRCDPISGHVSLFWYQQALGQGPEFLTYFQNEAQLDKSGLPSDRFFAERPEGSVSTLKIQRTQQEDSAVYLCASSLDETQYFGPGTRLLVL.

The CDR3 protein is CASSPLGGAQHF. The CDR3 bases are TGTGCCAGCAGCCCCCTCGGCGGGGCCCAGCATTTT. This chain uses TRBV13 with TRBJ1-5; no definite D call. The CDR3 consists of 12 residues. CDR1 is PRHDT and CDR2 is FYEKMQ in the germline V gene (reference sequence). Trimming took off 5 bases at V and 11 bases at J, with 13 bases between the two ends.

The genes are TRBV14 and TRBJ2-7; maybe TRBD1 (6 bases). The CDR3 covers 14 residues. CDR1 is SGHDN, CDR2 FVKESK, per germline. Trimming pared 2 bases from V and 5 bases from J, leaving 13 bases between. The CDR3 nucleotides read TGTGCCAGCAGCCAACTCAGGGGATACCACGAGCAGTACTTC. Translated: CASSQLRGYHEQYF.

The chain combines TRBV13 with TRBJ1-1; 7 bases agree with TRBD1. There are 14 residues in the CDR3. Germline CDR1 reads PRHDT; CDR2 reads FYEKMQ (reference sequence). Unmatched junction bases numbered 1, after V lost 0 bases and J lost 3 bases. CDR3 DNA sequence: TGTGCCAGCAGCTTAGGGACAGGGTACACTGAAGCTTTCTTT. Residues: CASSLGTGYTEAFF.

This chain's CDR3 is CASSYTYEQYF. CDR3 nucleotides: TGTGCCAGCAGCTACACCTACGAGCAGTACTTC. The rearrangement links TRBV7-9 to TRBJ2-7; D not resolved. CDR3 length: 11 amino acids. Trimming removed 4 bases at V and 2 bases at J, with 3 bases between. CDR1 and CDR2 from the germline V gene are SEHNR and FQNEAQ (reference sequence).

The rearrangement joins TRBV19 to TRBJ2-3; 12 bases line up with TRBD1. CDR1 and CDR2 (germline): LNHDA, SQIVND (reference sequence). This CDR3 comprises 18 residues. The junction had 7 bases not matched to a gene; V was cut back by 1 base and J by 2 bases. CDR3 region: CASSIARGQGAYTDTQYF. The CDR3 DNA sequence: TGTGCCAGTAGTATAGCCCGGGGACAGGGGGCTTACACAGATACGCAGTATTTT.